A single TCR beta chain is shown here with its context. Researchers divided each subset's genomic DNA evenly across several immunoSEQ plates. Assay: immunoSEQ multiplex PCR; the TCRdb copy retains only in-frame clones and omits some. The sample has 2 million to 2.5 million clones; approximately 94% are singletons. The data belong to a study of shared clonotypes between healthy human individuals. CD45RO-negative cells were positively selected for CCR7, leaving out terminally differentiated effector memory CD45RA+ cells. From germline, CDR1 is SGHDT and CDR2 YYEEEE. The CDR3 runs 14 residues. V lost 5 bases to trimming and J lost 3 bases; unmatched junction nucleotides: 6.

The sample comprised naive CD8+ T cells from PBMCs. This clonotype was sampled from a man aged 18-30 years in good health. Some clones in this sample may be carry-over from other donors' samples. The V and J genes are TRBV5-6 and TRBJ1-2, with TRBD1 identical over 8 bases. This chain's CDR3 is CASSYQGAHYGYTF. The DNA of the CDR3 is TGTGCCAGCAGTTATCAGGGGGCTCACTATGGCTACACCTTC. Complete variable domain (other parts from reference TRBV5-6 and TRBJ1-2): DAGVTQSPTHLIKTRGQQVTLRCSPKSGHDTVSWYQQALGQGPQFIFQYYEEEERQRGNFPDRFSGHQFPNYSSELNVNALLLGDSALYLCASSYQGAHYGYTFGSGTRLTVV.